This TCR beta chain is from a study of T-cell reconstitution after alpha-beta-depleted transplantation in children (dated by TCRdb to about 2016). A note on the overall study: The study quantitatively tracked T-cell immune reconstitution after TCRalphabeta/CD19-depleted allogeneic hematopoietic cell transplantation in children using TCR repertoire profiling.

Broader findings and caveats from the paper: Hyperexpanded clone frequencies declined over subsequent months; after one year, T-cell counts and TCRbeta diversity were mostly attributed to newly produced T cells. About two months after transplant, the apparently early recovery of alphabetaT-cell counts reportedly depended on just several hundred clones that had expanded rapidly and came from non-depleted graft cells. In some patients, high TCRbeta diversity at day 60 was attributed to recipient T cells and intrathymic progenitors that had survived conditioning.

The treatment or condition label, as the study defines it: allogeneic hematopoietic cell transplantation with graft depleted of TCRalphabeta T cells and CD19 B cells. Transplant recipients were children who received TCRalphabeta/CD19-depleted allogeneic hematopoietic cell grafts. Trimming accounts for 7 bases at V and 7 bases at J, while the number of junction bases matched to no gene is 9. The germline V gene yields MNHNS for CDR1 and SASEGT for CDR2. Taken from cysteine to phenylalanine, the CDR3 has 14 residues. Only CDR3 DNA remains: 42 bases, in frame from the first base. A word on this clonotype: What antigen it recognizes has not been identified. One base away there is no much larger clone; base qualities are not given.

The protocol used for the library was PCR. Data came from an Illumina HiSeq 2500. TCR library preparation used molecular barcoding, with unique molecular identifiers applied to normalize quantification of the TCRbeta repertoire. The public reads were quality trimmed at Q25 with fastp and then assembled into clones with MiXCR by TCRdb, keeping productive beta chains. Merged by CDR3 protein, the rows form single entries marked with the most common genes and DNA. The sample has around 300,000 distinct CDR3 sequences on record, 23% of them singletons. The top ten clonotypes cover 11% of the sample. This specimen consisted of PBMCs, mostly from graft donor cells, obtained 180 days after TCRalphabeta/CD19-depleted stem cell transplant. The chain was built from TRBV6-1 and TRBJ2-1; the central 8 bases match TRBD1. This sequence originates from a male patient aged 5 to 17 who had a stem cell transplant for acute lymphoblastic leukemia, so the T cells may come from the graft donor. The DNA sequence is as follows: TGTGCCAGCACCCGGGGCAGGGGGCGGAATGAGCAGTTCTTC. It is translated as CASTRGRGRNEQFF.